This paragraph reports one T cell receptor (beta chain). The entry originates in a study of T cells in tumors after PD-1 blockade. Only in-frame clones appear in the TCRdb table, and some are missing; sequencing was by immunoSEQ multiplex PCR. The table shows 45,000 to 50,000 clones, with roughly 84% occurring only once. The V segment lost 4 bases and the J segment 4 bases; nucleotides outside the gene matches: 7. Germline V gene lookup returns CDR1 SGDLS and CDR2 YYNGEE. This CDR3 comprises 15 residues. This specimen was PBMCs, taken before anti-PD-1 therapy. The V and J genes are TRBV9 and TRBJ1-4; TRBD1 matches at 7 bases. The sequence was obtained from a human donor with advanced basal cell or squamous cell carcinoma (not recorded which). The CDR3 spells CASSLRQGDNEKLFF. DNA of the CDR3: TGTGCCAGCAGCTTGCGACAGGGTGATAATGAAAAACTGTTTTTT.